The 23 T cell receptor beta chains below all came from one sample that was sequenced in a study of control samples from healthy donors and cancer patients. The table came from immunoSEQ multiplex PCR; TCRdb's copy has only in-frame clones and leaves some out. Of roughly 170,000 clones listed, 93% are singletons. Source material: blood. Receptors were obtained from a woman aged 55-75 years in good health.

The V call is TRBV7-2, the J call TRBJ2-5; D unresolved. The CDR3 is 15 residues long. Germline-derived CDR1 and CDR2 are SGHTA and FQGNSA. V shed 5 bases and J shed 7 bases, with 20 bases lying between them. The CDR3 nucleotides are TGTGCCAGCAGCCCCCTCGCAAACCGGGTCGGGACCCAGTACTTC. Protein product: CASSPLANRVGTQYF.

The gene calls are TRBV6-5 and TRBJ2-3, with D perhaps assigned TRBD1 or TRBD2 (6 bases each). The length of the CDR3 is 14 residues. Germline V gene lookup returns CDR1 MNHEY and CDR2 SVGAGI. The V and J ends lost 6 bases and 1 base respectively, with 11 bases between them. Here the CDR3 reads CASRFGGRTDTQYF. The CDR3 region has the DNA TGTGCCAGCAGATTTGGGGGGCGCACAGATACGCAGTATTTT.

The chain combines TRBV3-1 (or the pseudogene TRBV3-2) with TRBJ1-2, with unresolved D. The CDR3 totals 14 residues. The germline V gene encodes CDR1 LGHDT and CDR2 YNNKEL (reference sequence). V was pared by 3 bases and J by 3 bases, with 11 bases between. The CDR3 DNA sequence: TGTGCCAGCAGCCAGAGGACGGCAGACTATGGCTACACCTTC. This gives the protein CASSQRTADYGYTF.

The chain is built from TRBV11-2 and TRBJ2-7; a possible D gene is TRBD1 (5 bases). Germline CDR1 is SGHAT and CDR2 is FQNNGV. The CDR3 totals 12 residues. V was shortened by 2 bases and J by 5 bases, with 7 bases between the two germline ends. This CDR3 reads CASSLKGNEQYF. In DNA, the CDR3 is TGTGCCAGCAGCTTAAAGGGGAACGAGCAGTACTTC.

The J gene is TRBJ1-3, the V gene TRBV4-1; 9 nucleotides agree with TRBD1. CDR1 is MGHRA and CDR2 is YSYEKL in the germline V gene. This CDR3 contains 17 residues. Trimming took 3 bases from V and 3 from J; bases not matched to a gene: 9. DNA for the CDR3: TGCGCCAGCAGCCAGGGACAGGGTTCACTGGTTGGAAACACCATATATTTT. Amino acids: CASSQGQGSLVGNTIYF.

The rearrangement joins TRBV6-2 or TRBV6-3 to TRBJ2-2; 8 nucleotides align to TRBD2. The junction had 6 bases not matched to a gene; V was cut back by 4 bases and J by 5 bases. Germline V gives CDR1 MNHEY, CDR2 SVGEGT. CDR3 length: 15 amino acids. The CDR3 region is CASSLPGGLTGELFF. Here the CDR3 DNA reads TGTGCCAGCAGTTTGCCGGGGGGGCTAACCGGGGAGCTGTTTTTT.

The chain carries TRBV4-3 and TRBJ2-7; D is undetermined. Germline CDR1 reads LGHNA; CDR2 reads YSLEER. The CDR3 is 15 residues long. V shed 0 bases and J shed 2 bases, with 11 bases lying between them. Here the CDR3 DNA reads TGCGCCAGCAGCCAAGATCAGCGCGGTACCTACGAGCAGTACTTC. This encodes CASSQDQRGTYEQYF.

This clone was detected only once. This sequence joins TRBV30 and TRBJ1-3; D is undetermined. CDR1 is GTSNPN and CDR2 is SVGIG in the germline V gene (reference sequence). V gave up 2 bases and J gave up 8 bases, with 7 bases separating them. CDR3 length: 11 residues. The CDR3 nucleotides read TGTGCCTGGAGTAATGCGGACACCATATATTTT. Protein: CAWSNADTIYF.

The chain carries TRBV7-2 and TRBJ2-7, with D possibly matching TRBD2 (6 bases). The CDR3 length is 13 residues. Germline V gene lookup returns CDR1 SGHTA and CDR2 FQGNSA. The germline V and J ends were trimmed by 1 base and 4 bases, with 8 bases remaining between them. The CDR3 coding sequence is TGTGCCAGCAGCTTAGGGGAGGAATACGAGCAGTACTTC. Translation gives CASSLGEEYEQYF.

V is TRBV5-1 and J is TRBJ2-4; a weak D match, TRBD2 (6 bases). V lost 1 base and J 4 bases, leaving 15 bases between the germline ends. Germline V lookup: CDR1 SGHRS, CDR2 YFSETQ. The CDR3 has 16 residues. CDR3 protein: CASSLTPAGRKNIQYF. The CDR3, as DNA: TGCGCCAGCAGCTTGACGCCGGCAGGGAGGAAAAACATTCAGTACTTC.

This chain uses TRBV6-6 with TRBJ1-1; perhaps TRBD1 as D (6 bases). The CDR3 has 13 amino acids. Germline assignment: CDR1 MNHNY and CDR2 SVGAGI (reference sequence). V lost 8 bases and J lost 0, with 10 bases in between. The CDR3 DNA reads TGTGCCAGCCGGGACACTATGAACACTGAAGCTTTCTTT. This codes for CASRDTMNTEAFF.

The genes are TRBV24-1 and TRBJ2-2; the D is unclear. This CDR3 has 16 amino acids. Germline values: CDR1 KGHDR, CDR2 SFDVKD. Trimming cost V 9 bases and J 1 base, with 17 bases left between them. The CDR3 loop is CATPLLRWGNTGELFF. The CDR3 DNA sequence: TGTGCCACCCCCCTACTAAGATGGGGGAACACCGGGGAGCTGTTTTTT.

The chain joins TRBV13 to TRBJ1-1; no definite D call. There are 13 residues in the CDR3. Germline lookup yields CDR1 PRHDT and CDR2 FYEKMQ (reference sequence). Trimming removed 2 bases at V and 2 bases at J, with 6 bases between. This CDR3 reads CASSLTDNTEAFF. The CDR3 bases are TGTGCCAGCAGCTTAACAGACAACACTGAAGCTTTCTTT. The complete variable domain, with remaining parts taken from reference TRBV13 and TRBJ1-1, reads AAGVIQSPRHLIKEKRETATLKCYPIPRHDTVYWYQQGPGQDPQFLISFYEKMQSDKGSIPDRFSAQQFSDYHSELNMSSLELGDSALYFCASSLTDNTEAFFGQGTRLTVV.

The chain couples TRBV6-4 to TRBJ1-6; 9 bases are shared with TRBD1. Germline CDR1 is MRHNA and CDR2 is SNTAGT. The CDR3 length is 15 residues. The ends lost 2 bases at V and 7 bases at J; junction bases unmatched: 3. As DNA, the CDR3 is TGTGCCAGCAGTGACGGGACAGGGATGAATTCACCCCTCCACTTT. Translation: CASSDGTGMNSPLHF.

V and J are TRBV6-5 and TRBJ1-2; D call uncertain. Germline V CDR1 and CDR2: MNHEY, SVGAGI. There are 12 residues in the CDR3. The germline V and J ends were trimmed by 5 bases and 4 bases, with 8 bases remaining between them. CDR3 coding DNA: TGTGCCAGCAGTAACCGACGCTATGGCTACACCTTC. Translating gives CASSNRRYGYTF.

This clone was observed a few times. The chain employs TRBV18 and TRBJ1-1, with no clear D. The CDR3 is 13 residues long. From germline, CDR1 is KGHSH and CDR2 LQKENI. V was clipped by 4 bases and J by 3 bases, with 9 bases between them. The CDR3 DNA is TGTGCCAGCTCACTAGATGGGGACACTGAAGCTTTCTTT. As protein: CASSLDGDTEAFF.

The chain combines TRBV6-1 with TRBJ2-7; TRBD1 aligns across 10 bases. Germline V gene lookup returns CDR1 MNHNS and CDR2 SASEGT. Unmatched junction bases numbered 4, after V lost 2 bases and J lost 3 bases. This CDR3 spans 15 amino acids. For the CDR3, the DNA is TGTGCCAGCAGTGAACGGACAGGGGGTGTCTACGAGCAGTACTTC. Protein product: CASSERTGGVYEQYF.

The J gene is TRBJ1-1, the V gene TRBV29-1, with no clear D. The V end was cut by 5 bases, the J end by 8 bases, with 9 bases between. This CDR3 contains 10 residues. Germline V gives CDR1 SQVTM, CDR2 ANQGSEA. The CDR3 sequence: CSVRAVEAFF. The DNA for the CDR3 is TGCAGCGTTCGGGCGGTAGAAGCTTTCTTT.

The gene calls are TRBV9 and TRBJ1-1; D is perhaps TRBD1 (6 bases). The V and J ends lost 0 bases and 5 bases respectively, with 14 bases between them. The CDR3 length is 15 residues. Germline CDR1 is SGDLS and CDR2 is YYNGEE. For the CDR3, the DNA is TGTGCCAGCAGCGTAGGACAGGTTGGGTTTACTGAAGCTTTCTTT. As protein: CASSVGQVGFTEAFF.

This clone was counted only a few times. V is TRBV6-5 and J is TRBJ2-1; a possible D gene is TRBD2 (5 bases). Germline lookup yields CDR1 MNHEY and CDR2 SVGAGI. Trimming shortened V by 4 bases and J by 5 bases, and 18 bases separated the two germline ends. The CDR3 has 16 residues. This CDR3 reads CASSSSGSLWDNEQFF. DNA of the CDR3: TGTGCCAGCAGTTCCTCGGGATCCTTGTGGGACAATGAGCAGTTCTTC.

The chain joins TRBV2 to TRBJ1-3; D is uncertain. Germline-derived CDR1 and CDR2 are SNHLY and FYNNEI. Trimming shortened V by 8 bases and J by 4 bases, and 12 bases separated the two germline ends. The CDR3 runs to 13 residues. CDR3 bases: TGTGCCAGCGGGGTGAATGAGGGAAACACCATATATTTT. It specifies CASGVNEGNTIYF.

This rearrangement joins TRBV7-2 to TRBJ2-7; 7 nucleotides match TRBD2. The germline CDR1 and CDR2 sequences are SGHTA and FQGNSA. The CDR3 is made up of 15 amino acids. The V and J ends lost 5 bases and 5 bases, in that order; junction bases with no gene match: 12. The CDR3 DNA is TGTGCCAGCAGCCTCACTTGGGGGGAGGGGAACGAGCAGTACTTC. This codes for CASSLTWGEGNEQYF. Based on the CDR3 plus reference TRBV7-2 and TRBJ2-7, the full variable domain is GAGVSQSPSNKVTEKGKDVELRCDPISGHTALYWYRQSLGQGLEFLIYFQGNSAPDKSGLPSDRFSAERTGGSVSTLTIQRTQQEDSAVYLCASSLTWGEGNEQYFGPGTRLTVT.

This clone was counted a single time. This chain connects TRBV5-6 to TRBJ2-5; 8 nucleotides match TRBD2. The CDR3 runs 14 residues. Germline CDR1 is SGHDT and CDR2 is YYEEEE. Trimming took 0 bases from V and 5 from J; bases not matched to a gene: 3. DNA for the CDR3: TGTGCCAGCAGCTTGGACGGGGGGGTTGAGACCCAGTACTTC. Its protein product is CASSLDGGVETQYF.